This T cell receptor beta chain was identified in a study of T cell repertoires in cytomegalovirus infection. The V gene lost 3 bases and the J gene lost 10 bases, with 7 bases spanning the gap. The germline CDR1 and CDR2 sequences are MGHRA and YSYEKL. The CDR3 consists of 11 residues. The study's findings and limits: Accumulated public TCR beta family frequency recognized individuals carrying CMV together with the relevant HLA.

This clonotype was counted only a few times. What it binds is not known. TCRdb re-derived calls from the reads in MiXCR, one entry per CDR3 protein. The table lists around 330,000 distinct CDR3 sequences, roughly a sixth of them singletons. The source material was PBMCs. The sequence was obtained from a human donor in good health (CMV status not recorded). Some clones in this sample may be carry-over from other donors' samples. The chain is built from TRBV4-1 and TRBJ1-5; D is ambiguous. The CDR3 nucleotides are TGCGCCAGCAGCCACGCAGGACCCCAGCATTTT. Residues: CASSHAGPQHF.